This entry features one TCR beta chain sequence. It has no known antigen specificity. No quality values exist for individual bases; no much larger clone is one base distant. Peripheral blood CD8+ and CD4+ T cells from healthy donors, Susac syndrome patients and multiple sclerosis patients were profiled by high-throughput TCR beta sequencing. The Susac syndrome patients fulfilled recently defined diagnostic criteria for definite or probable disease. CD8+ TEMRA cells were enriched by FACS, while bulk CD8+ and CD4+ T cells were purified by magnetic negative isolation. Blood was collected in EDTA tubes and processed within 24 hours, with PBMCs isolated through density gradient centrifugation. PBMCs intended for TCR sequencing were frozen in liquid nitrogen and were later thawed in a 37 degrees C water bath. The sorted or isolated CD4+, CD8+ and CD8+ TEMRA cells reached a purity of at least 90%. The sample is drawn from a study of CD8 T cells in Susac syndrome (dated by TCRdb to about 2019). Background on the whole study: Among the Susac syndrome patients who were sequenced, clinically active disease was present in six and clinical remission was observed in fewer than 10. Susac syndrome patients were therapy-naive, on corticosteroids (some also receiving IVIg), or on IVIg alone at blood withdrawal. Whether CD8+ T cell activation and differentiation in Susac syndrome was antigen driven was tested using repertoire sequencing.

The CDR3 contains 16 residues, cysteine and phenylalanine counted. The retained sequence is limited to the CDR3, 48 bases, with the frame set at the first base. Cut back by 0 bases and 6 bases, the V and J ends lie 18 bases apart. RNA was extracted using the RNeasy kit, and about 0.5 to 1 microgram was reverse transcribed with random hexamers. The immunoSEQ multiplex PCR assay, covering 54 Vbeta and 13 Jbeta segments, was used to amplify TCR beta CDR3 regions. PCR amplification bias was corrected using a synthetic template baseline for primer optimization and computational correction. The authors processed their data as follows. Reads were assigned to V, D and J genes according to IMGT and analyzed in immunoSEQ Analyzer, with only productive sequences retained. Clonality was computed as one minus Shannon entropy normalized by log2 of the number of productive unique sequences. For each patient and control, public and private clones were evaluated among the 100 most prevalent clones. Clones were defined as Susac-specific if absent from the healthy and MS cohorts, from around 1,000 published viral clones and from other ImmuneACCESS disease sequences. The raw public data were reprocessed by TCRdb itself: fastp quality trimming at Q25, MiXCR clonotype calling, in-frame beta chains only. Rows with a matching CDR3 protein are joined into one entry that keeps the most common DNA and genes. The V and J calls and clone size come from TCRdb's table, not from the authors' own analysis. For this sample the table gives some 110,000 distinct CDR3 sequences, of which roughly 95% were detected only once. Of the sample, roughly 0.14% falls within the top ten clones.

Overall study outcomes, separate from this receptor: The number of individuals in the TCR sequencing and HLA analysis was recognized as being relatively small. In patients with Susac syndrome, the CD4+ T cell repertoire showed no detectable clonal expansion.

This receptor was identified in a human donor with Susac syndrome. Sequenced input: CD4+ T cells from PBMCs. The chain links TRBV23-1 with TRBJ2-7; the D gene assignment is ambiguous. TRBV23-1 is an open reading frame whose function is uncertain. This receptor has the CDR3 CASSQSYYGPSGEQYF. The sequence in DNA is TGCGCCAGCAGTCAATCCTACTATGGGCCTTCCGGCGAGCAGTACTTC.